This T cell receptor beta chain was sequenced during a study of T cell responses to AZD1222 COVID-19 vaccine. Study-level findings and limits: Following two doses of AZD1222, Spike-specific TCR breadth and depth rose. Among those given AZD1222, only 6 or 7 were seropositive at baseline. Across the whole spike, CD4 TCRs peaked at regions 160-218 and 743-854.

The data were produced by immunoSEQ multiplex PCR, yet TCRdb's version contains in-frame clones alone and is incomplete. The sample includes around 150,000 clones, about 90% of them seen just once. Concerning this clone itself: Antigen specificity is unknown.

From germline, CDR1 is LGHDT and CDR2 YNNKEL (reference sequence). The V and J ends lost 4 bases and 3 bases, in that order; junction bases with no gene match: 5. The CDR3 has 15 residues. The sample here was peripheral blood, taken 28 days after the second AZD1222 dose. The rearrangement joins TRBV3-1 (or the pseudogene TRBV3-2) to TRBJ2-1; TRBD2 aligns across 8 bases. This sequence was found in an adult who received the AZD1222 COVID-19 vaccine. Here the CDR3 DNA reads TGTGCCAGCAGCCCCCCCGCGGGAGGCTACAATGAGCAGTTCTTC. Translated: CASSPPAGGYNEQFF.